This passage covers 28 T cell receptor beta chains from one sample sequenced in a study of blood T cell repertoires in COVID-19. The repertoire was sequenced with immunoSEQ multiplex PCR; TCRdb's copy has only in-frame clones and lacks some. The table lists around 160,000 clones, about 90% of them singletons, with about 2.3% in the top ten. Input material: peripheral blood. These TCRs come from a human donor in a cohort sampled during active COVID-19.

This clone was detected a few times. J is TRBJ2-7 and V is TRBV27, with 10 bases lining up with TRBD1. Germline CDR1 is MNHEY and CDR2 is SMNVEV (reference sequence). Trimming removed 5 bases from V and 4 bases from J; junction bases left unmatched: 8. CDR3 length: 15 residues. CDR3 residues: CASSPDRGRLYEQYF. DNA for the CDR3: TGTGCCAGCAGTCCCGACAGGGGGCGCCTTTACGAGCAGTACTTC.

The chain joins TRBV4-2 to TRBJ1-2, with D unresolved. Trimming removed 0 bases from V and 9 bases from J, with 8 bases in between. The CDR3 is 12 amino acids. CDR1 and CDR2 (germline): LGHNA, YNFKEQ. CDR3 amino acids: CASSQDSFRYTF. The CDR3 coding sequence is TGTGCCAGCAGCCAAGATTCCTTCCGCTACACCTTC.

This clone occurred a few times. The chain has TRBV30 and TRBJ1-2, with 7 bases identical to TRBD1. V was pared by 3 bases and J by 6 bases, with 7 bases of the junction left unmatched. CDR1 is GTSNPN, CDR2 SVGIG, per germline (reference sequence). This CDR3 has 13 residues. The CDR3 loop is CAWRPGQRNGYTF. The CDR3 DNA reads TGTGCCTGGAGACCGGGACAGAGAAATGGCTACACCTTC.

The rearrangement joins TRBV24-1 to TRBJ2-2, with TRBD1 matching over 11 bases. The J segment lost 5 bases and the V segment lost 4 bases, leaving 11 bases of the junction unmatched. Germline V CDR1 and CDR2: KGHDR, SFDVKD. The CDR3 is made up of 18 amino acids. The CDR3 protein is CATSDPPGQGGRTGELFF. The CDR3 region has the DNA TGTGCCACCAGTGACCCACCGGGACAGGGGGGCCGGACCGGGGAGCTGTTTTTT.

This rearrangement joins TRBV6-5 to TRBJ2-7; TRBD2 matches at 10 bases. There are 15 residues in the CDR3. Looked up from germline, CDR1 is MNHEY and CDR2 is SVGAGI. V was clipped by 7 bases and J by 1 base; unmatched bases: 7. CDR3 in DNA: TGTGCCAGCAAACCGGGACTAGCGCCTTCCTACGAGCAGTACTTC. It encodes CASKPGLAPSYEQYF.

The chain is built from TRBV7-9 and TRBJ2-2; a weak D match, TRBD2 (6 bases). The germline V and J ends were trimmed by 7 bases and 4 bases, with 16 bases remaining between them. This CDR3 comprises 15 residues. CDR1 SEHNR and CDR2 FQNEAQ come from the germline V gene (reference sequence). CDR3 loop: CASITGVSVTGELFF. Written as DNA, the CDR3 is TGTGCCAGCATAACGGGGGTGTCCGTCACCGGGGAGCTGTTTTTT.

The J gene is TRBJ1-1, the V gene TRBV5-1, with 8 nucleotides matching TRBD1. Trimming at V came to 5 bases and at J to 0 bases, leaving 3 bases not matched to a gene. The CDR3 runs 14 residues. Germline V CDR1 and CDR2: SGHRS, YFSETQ. CDR3 residues: CASRRQGMNTEAFF. In DNA form, the CDR3 reads TGCGCCAGCAGGCGACAGGGGATGAACACTGAAGCTTTCTTT.

V gene TRBV5-1 combines with J gene TRBJ2-7; TRBD2 is a possible D gene (6 bases). In germline, CDR1 is SGHRS, CDR2 YFSETQ. This CDR3 comprises 16 residues. V lost 0 bases to trimming and J lost 0 bases, with 13 bases between them. Here the CDR3 reads CASSLGAGTHSYEQYF. The CDR3 DNA is TGCGCCAGCAGCTTGGGTGCGGGAACGCACTCCTACGAGCAGTACTTC. Full variable domain (missing parts from reference TRBV5-1 and TRBJ2-7): KAGVTQTPRYLIKTRGQQVTLSCSPISGHRSVSWYQQTPGQGLQFLFEYFSETQRNKGNFPGRFSGRQFSNSRSEMNVSTLELGDSALYLCASSLGAGTHSYEQYFGPGTRLTVT.

The chain links TRBV6-2 or TRBV6-3 to TRBJ2-7; tentative D call: TRBD1 (7 bases). The length of the CDR3 is 16 residues. The germline V gene has CDR1 MNHEY and CDR2 SVGEGT. V lost 5 bases and J lost 3, with 20 bases in between. CDR3 DNA sequence: TGTGCCAGCAGTACCCTGGAGGGGGCGGTTATCTACGAGCAGTACTTC. Protein: CASSTLEGAVIYEQYF.

In its sample, this clone was seen a few times. Its ends do not fully match the called genes, so a read error is possible. The chain joins TRBV3-1 (or the pseudogene TRBV3-2) to TRBJ1-6, with D possibly matching TRBD1 (5 bases). The germline V gene has CDR1 LGHDT and CDR2 YNNKEL (reference sequence). CDR3 length: 8 residues. CDR3 sequence reads: CASSRDCF. The CDR3 DNA follows: TGTGCCAGCAGCCGGGACTGTTTT.

This rearrangement joins TRBV2 to TRBJ1-2, with D perhaps TRBD1 (5 bases). The CDR3 is made up of 14 amino acids. Germline-derived CDR1 and CDR2 are SNHLY and FYNNEI. V gave up 7 bases and J gave up 2 bases, with 14 bases separating them. The CDR3 region has the DNA TGTGCCAGCACCAGGGTAGGCAGAAACTATGGCTACACCTTC. Translated, it gives CASTRVGRNYGYTF.

The chain carries TRBV6-6 and TRBJ1-5; the D gene is possibly TRBD1 (5 bases). This CDR3 is 15 amino acids long. The ends were cut back, 7 bases at V and 4 bases at J, with 17 bases in the middle. Germline-derived CDR1 and CDR2 are MNHNY and SVGAGI (reference sequence). CDR3 amino acids: CASTVSRQTNQPQHF. For the CDR3, the DNA is TGTGCCAGCACCGTTTCGCGACAGACTAATCAGCCCCAGCATTTT.

The chain combines TRBV30 with TRBJ1-4; TRBD1 is a possible D gene (6 bases). The germline gives CDR1 GTSNPN, CDR2 SVGIG (reference sequence). CDR3 length: 14 residues. The V gene lost 4 bases and the J gene lost 6 bases, with 15 bases spanning the gap. CDR3 sequence: CAWTGQPIDEKLFF. The CDR3 bases are TGTGCCTGGACTGGACAGCCGATCGATGAAAAACTGTTTTTT.

This clone came up once. CDR3 coding DNA: TGTGCCAGCAGCTCTAGTGGGGCGGTGACCGGGGAGCTGTTTTTT. Translated: CASSSSGAVTGELFF. The rearrangement joins TRBV11-1 to TRBJ2-2; TRBD1 might be the D (5 bases). This CDR3 is built from 15 residues. Germline V gene lookup returns CDR1 SGHAT and CDR2 FQDESV (reference sequence). V was clipped by 4 bases and J by 5 bases, with 14 bases between them.

This clone showed up just a few times. This chain connects TRBV18 to TRBJ2-7; TRBD1 is a possible D gene (8 bases). CDR1 KGHSH and CDR2 LQKENI come from the germline V gene. The CDR3 loop spans 16 amino acids. The ends were cut back, 5 bases at V and 4 bases at J, with 21 bases in the middle. The CDR3 loop is CASSSSGQGGGYEQYF. In nucleotides, the CDR3 is TGTGCCAGCTCATCTAGCGGACAGGGTGGAGGGTACGAGCAGTACTTC.

This CDR3 reads CASEDRNEKLFF. DNA of the CDR3: TGTGCCAGCGAGGACAGAAATGAAAAACTGTTTTTT. The chain has TRBV3-1 (or the pseudogene TRBV3-2) and TRBJ1-4; D is possibly TRBD1 (6 bases). CDR1 and CDR2 from the germline V gene are LGHDT and YNNKEL (reference sequence). This CDR3 region has 12 residues. The germline V and J ends were trimmed by 8 bases and 5 bases, with 9 bases remaining between them.

This chain connects TRBV6-5 to TRBJ1-3, with D uncertain. Germline-derived CDR1 and CDR2 are MNHEY and SVGAGI. Trimming stripped 7 bases from V and 4 bases from J, with 5 bases between. The CDR3 length is 11 residues. CDR3 protein: CASIRGNTIYF. CDR3 DNA: TGTGCCAGCATTCGGGGAAACACCATATATTTT.

The chain combines TRBV9 with TRBJ2-1; perhaps TRBD1 as D (5 bases). The CDR3 consists of 16 residues. V was cut by 3 bases and J by 4 bases, with 17 bases left in between. The germline V gene has CDR1 SGDLS and CDR2 YYNGEE. DNA of the CDR3: TGTGCCAGCAGCGCGGTTGGAAAGGGGTTATACAATGAGCAGTTCTTC. It is translated as CASSAVGKGLYNEQFF.

A few counts support this clone. The rearrangement joins TRBV7-9 to TRBJ2-5, with 14 bases fitting TRBD2. With 5 bases clipped from V and 1 base from J, the junction kept 3 bases outside the gene matches. The CDR3 has 16 amino acids. CDR1 is SEHNR, CDR2 FQNEAQ, per germline (reference sequence). The CDR3 region has the DNA TGTGCCAGCAGCCCAGGACTAGCGGGGGGCCAAGAGACCCAGTACTTC. Residues: CASSPGLAGGQETQYF.

This clone appeared a single time. V is TRBV6-5 and J is TRBJ2-7, with 8 nucleotides matching TRBD1. V gave up 0 bases and J gave up 3 bases; unmatched junction bases: 7. Germline V gene data show CDR1 as MNHEY and CDR2 as SVGAGI. The CDR3 sequence is 16 residues long. The CDR3 protein is CASSYSTGVRGYEQYF. The CDR3 DNA is TGTGCCAGCAGTTACTCGACAGGGGTACGCGGCTACGAGCAGTACTTC.

CDR3 loop: CASSQYTSGRAPRELFF. CDR3 sequence (DNA): TGTGCCAGCAGCCAATACACTAGCGGGAGGGCCCCTCGGGAGCTGTTTTTT. The chain couples TRBV4-2 to TRBJ2-2, with 13 bases matching TRBD2. This CDR3 is 17 amino acids long. Per germline, CDR1 LGHNA and CDR2 YNFKEQ. Trimming removed 2 bases from V and 9 bases from J; junction bases left unmatched: 9.

This sequence joins TRBV11-3 and TRBJ2-1; no reliable D call. The CDR3 sequence is 14 residues long. Germline V gene lookup returns CDR1 SGHNT and CDR2 YENEEA. V was shortened by 5 bases and J by 7 bases, with 15 bases between the two germline ends. The DNA for the CDR3 is TGTGCCAGCAGCATAGGCGCCCTAGTAAATGAGCAGTTCTTC. This translates into CASSIGALVNEQFF.

The J gene is TRBJ2-3, the V gene TRBV5-1; TRBD1 matches 8 bases. V shed 2 bases, J shed 2 bases, and the junction held 4 bases outside the gene matches. CDR1 SGHRS and CDR2 YFSETQ come from the germline V gene. The CDR3 totals 15 residues. DNA for the CDR3: TGCGCCAGCAGCTTATACAGGGGGATCACAGATACGCAGTATTTT. Its protein is CASSLYRGITDTQYF.

The V call is TRBV6-4, the J call TRBJ1-6; tentatively, D is TRBD1 (6 bases). V lost 3 bases, J lost 7 bases, and 10 bases lay in between. The CDR3 totals 14 residues. Germline CDR1 MRHNA, CDR2 SNTAGT. CDR3 coding DNA: TGTGCCAGCAGTGAAGGCAGGGGCAATTCACCCCTCCACTTT. It encodes CASSEGRGNSPLHF.

The chain is built from TRBV2 and TRBJ2-7, with 8 bases fitting TRBD1. Trimming took 4 bases from V and 3 from J; bases not matched to a gene: 11. Germline V gene data show CDR1 as SNHLY and CDR2 as FYNNEI. This CDR3 comprises 16 residues. The CDR3, as DNA: TGTGCCAGCAGTGGGGGGAGGACCGGGACAGGCTACGAGCAGTACTTC. Its protein product is CASSGGRTGTGYEQYF.

The rearrangement uses TRBV6-6 and TRBJ1-2; possibly TRBD1 for D (5 bases). V was pared by 2 bases and J by 2 bases, with 9 bases between. Germline CDR1 MNHNY, CDR2 SVGAGI (reference sequence). The CDR3 covers 14 residues. CDR3 region: CASSYDRPNYGYTF. The CDR3 nucleotides are TGTGCCAGCAGTTACGACAGACCGAACTATGGCTACACCTTC.

The chain links TRBV7-9 to TRBJ2-2; D ambiguous. The V gene's germline CDR1 is SEHNR and CDR2 FQNEAQ (reference sequence). V was clipped by 5 bases and J by 6 bases, with 13 bases between them. CDR3 size: 14 residues. The DNA for the CDR3 is TGTGCCAGCAGCCCCCCGGTTATTCCCGGGGAGCTGTTTTTT. It translates to CASSPPVIPGELFF.

The J gene is TRBJ2-4, the V gene TRBV6-5, with a weak D call TRBD2 (7 bases). The CDR3 totals 14 residues. Germline values: CDR1 MNHEY, CDR2 SVGAGI. The V gene lost 2 bases and the J gene lost 12 bases, with 17 bases spanning the gap. The CDR3 protein is CASSYQRAGGHQYF. DNA of the CDR3: TGTGCCAGCAGTTACCAGAGGGCCGGGGGGCATCAGTACTTC.